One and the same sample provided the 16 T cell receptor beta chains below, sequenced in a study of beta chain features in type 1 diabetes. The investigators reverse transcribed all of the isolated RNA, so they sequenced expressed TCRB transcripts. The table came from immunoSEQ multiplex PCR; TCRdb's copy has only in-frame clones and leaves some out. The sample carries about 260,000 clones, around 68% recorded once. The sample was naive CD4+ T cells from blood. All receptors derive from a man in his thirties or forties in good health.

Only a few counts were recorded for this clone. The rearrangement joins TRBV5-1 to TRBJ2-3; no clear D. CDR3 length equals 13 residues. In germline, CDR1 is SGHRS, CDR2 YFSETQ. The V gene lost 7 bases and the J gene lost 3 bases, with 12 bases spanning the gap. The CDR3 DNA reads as TGCGCCAGCGTGCGGTCCGGGACAGATACGCAGTATTTT. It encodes CASVRSGTDTQYF.

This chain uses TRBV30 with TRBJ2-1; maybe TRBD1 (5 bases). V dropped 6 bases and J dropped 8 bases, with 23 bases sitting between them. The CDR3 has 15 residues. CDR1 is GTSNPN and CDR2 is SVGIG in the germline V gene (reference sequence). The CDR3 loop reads CACCQGNSFIDEQFF. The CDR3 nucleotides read TGTGCCTGTTGCCAGGGAAATAGTTTCATCGATGAGCAGTTCTTC.

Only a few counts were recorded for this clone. This chain's CDR3 is CAWILAGAGTQYF. The CDR3 nucleotides read TGTGCCTGGATCCTAGCGGGGGCCGGGACCCAGTACTTC. The chain links TRBV30 to TRBJ2-5; 10 nucleotides match TRBD2. Germline CDR1 is GTSNPN and CDR2 is SVGIG (reference sequence). This CDR3 is built from 13 residues. The trim removed 4 bases at V and 7 bases at J, leaving 6 bases unmatched.

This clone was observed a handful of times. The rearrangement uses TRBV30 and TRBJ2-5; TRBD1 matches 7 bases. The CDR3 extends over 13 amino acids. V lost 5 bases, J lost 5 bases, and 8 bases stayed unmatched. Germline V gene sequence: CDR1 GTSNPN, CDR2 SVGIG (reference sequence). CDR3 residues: CAWADRLIETQYF. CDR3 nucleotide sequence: TGTGCCTGGGCGGACAGGTTGATCGAGACCCAGTACTTC.

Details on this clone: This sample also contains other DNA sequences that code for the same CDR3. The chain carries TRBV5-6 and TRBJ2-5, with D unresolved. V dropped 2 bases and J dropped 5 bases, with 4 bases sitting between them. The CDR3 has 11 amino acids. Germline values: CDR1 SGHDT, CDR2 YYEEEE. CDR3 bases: TGTGCCAGCAGCTTTGGGGAGACCCAGTACTTC. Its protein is CASSFGETQYF.

This CDR3 is CATRDPAPGETQYF. CDR3 DNA: TGTGCCACCCGGGACCCCGCGCCTGGGGAGACCCAGTACTTC. The chain combines TRBV10-3 with TRBJ2-5, with D tentatively TRBD1 or TRBD2 (5 bases each). Germline CDR1 and CDR2: ENHRY and SYGVKD. With 10 bases removed from V and 5 bases from J, the gap between germline ends came to 20 bases. The CDR3 runs 14 residues.

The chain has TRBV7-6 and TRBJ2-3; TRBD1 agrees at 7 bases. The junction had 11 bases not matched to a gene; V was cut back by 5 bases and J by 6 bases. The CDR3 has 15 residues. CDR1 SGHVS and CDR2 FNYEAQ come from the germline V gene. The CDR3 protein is CASSTPGTAGDTQYF. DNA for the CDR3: TGTGCCAGCAGCACCCCCGGGACAGCAGGGGATACGCAGTATTTT.

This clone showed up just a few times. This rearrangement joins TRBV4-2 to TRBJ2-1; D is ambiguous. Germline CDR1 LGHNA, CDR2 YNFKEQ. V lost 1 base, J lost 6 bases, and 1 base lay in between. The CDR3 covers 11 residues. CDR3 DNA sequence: TGTGCCAGCAGCCAAGGCAATGAGCAGTTCTTC. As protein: CASSQGNEQFF.

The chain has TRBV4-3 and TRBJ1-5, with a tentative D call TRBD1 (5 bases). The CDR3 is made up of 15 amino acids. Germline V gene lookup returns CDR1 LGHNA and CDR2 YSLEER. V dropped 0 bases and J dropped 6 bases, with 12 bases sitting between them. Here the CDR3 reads CASSQDRGVGQPQHF. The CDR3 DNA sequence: TGCGCCAGCAGCCAAGATCGGGGCGTAGGTCAGCCCCAGCATTTT.

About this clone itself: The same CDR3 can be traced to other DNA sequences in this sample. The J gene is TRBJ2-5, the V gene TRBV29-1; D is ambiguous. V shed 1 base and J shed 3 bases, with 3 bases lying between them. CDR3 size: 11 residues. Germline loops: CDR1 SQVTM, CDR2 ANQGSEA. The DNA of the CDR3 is TGCAGCGTTGAAGGCGAAGAGACCCAGTACTTC. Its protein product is CSVEGEETQYF.

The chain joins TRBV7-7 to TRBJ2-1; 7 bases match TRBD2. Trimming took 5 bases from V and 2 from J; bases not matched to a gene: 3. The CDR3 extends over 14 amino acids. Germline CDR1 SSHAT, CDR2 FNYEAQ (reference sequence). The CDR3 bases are TGTGCCAGCAGCCCGGGACTAACCTACAATGAGCAGTTCTTC. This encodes CASSPGLTYNEQFF.

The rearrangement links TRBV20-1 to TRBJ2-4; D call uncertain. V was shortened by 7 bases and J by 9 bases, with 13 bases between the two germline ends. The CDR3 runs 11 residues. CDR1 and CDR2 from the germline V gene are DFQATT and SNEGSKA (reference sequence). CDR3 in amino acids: CSGIKSSIQYF. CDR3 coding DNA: TGCAGTGGTATCAAGTCGTCCATTCAGTACTTC.

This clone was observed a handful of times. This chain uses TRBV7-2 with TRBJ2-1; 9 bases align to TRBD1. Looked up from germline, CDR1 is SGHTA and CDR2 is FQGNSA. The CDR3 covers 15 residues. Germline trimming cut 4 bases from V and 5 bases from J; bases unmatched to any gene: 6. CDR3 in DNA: TGTGCCAGCAGCTCACAGGGGGCTTTCCACAATGAGCAGTTCTTC. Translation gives CASSSQGAFHNEQFF.

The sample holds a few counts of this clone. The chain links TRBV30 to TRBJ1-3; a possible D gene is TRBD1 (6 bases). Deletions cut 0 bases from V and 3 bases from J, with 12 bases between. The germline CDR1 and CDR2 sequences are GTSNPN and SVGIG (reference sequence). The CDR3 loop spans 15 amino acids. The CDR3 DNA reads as TGTGCCTGGAGTGTGGCAGGGGCAGGTGGAAACACCATATATTTT. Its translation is CAWSVAGAGGNTIYF.

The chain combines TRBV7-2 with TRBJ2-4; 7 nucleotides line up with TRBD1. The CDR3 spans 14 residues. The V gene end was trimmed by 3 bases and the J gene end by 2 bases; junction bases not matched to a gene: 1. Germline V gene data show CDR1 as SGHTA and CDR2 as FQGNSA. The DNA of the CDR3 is TGTGCCAGCAGCTTGGGACAGTCCAAAAACATTCAGTACTTC. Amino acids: CASSLGQSKNIQYF.

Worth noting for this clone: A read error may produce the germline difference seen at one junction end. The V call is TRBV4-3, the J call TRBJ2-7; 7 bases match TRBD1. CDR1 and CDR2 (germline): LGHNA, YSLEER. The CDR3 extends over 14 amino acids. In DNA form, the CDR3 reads TGCGCCAGCAGCCAAGATATTAACGAGGGGGCCCCGAACTTC. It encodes CASSQDINEGAPNF.